These T cell receptor beta chains were read from a single sample in a study of T cells in Graves' hyperthyroidism and ophthalmopathy. Using its own MiXCR run on the multiplex PCR reads, TCRdb lists one record per CDR3 protein. The sample holds 490,000 or so distinct CDR3 sequences, roughly 23% seen once. Sequenced material: blood. These receptors were obtained from a woman in her sixties or seventies with Graves' ophthalmopathy. Both conserved end residues are part of each CDR3. D genes are given only for firm matches. Some rows have no size entry. The others give once, few or many, or a class for an expanded clone.

j_call	clone_size	d_call	v_call	cdr3_nt	cdr3_aa
TRBJ2-2	many	-	TRBV7-2	TGTGCCAGCAGCTTAAGGCAAGGGAACACCGGGGAGCTGTTTTTT	CASSLRQGNTGELFF
TRBJ1-1	-	-	TRBV7-9	TGTGCCAGCAGCCTGGAGGGAACAGCTTTCTTT	CASSLEGTAFF
TRBJ2-7	-	TRBD2	TRBV18	TGTGCCAGCTCATCCGGGACTAGCGGGATGAACGAGCAGTACTTC	CASSSGTSGMNEQYF
TRBJ2-7	-	-	TRBV15	TGTGCCACCAGCAGAGATAAAGACCTAGTCCCCTGCGTTTACGAGCAGTACTTC	CATSRDKDLVPCVYEQYF
TRBJ1-2	-	-	TRBV2	TGTGCCAGCACTCAAAGAGGGGTGGGTGGCTACACCTTC	CASTQRGVGGYTF
TRBJ2-1	many	TRBD2	TRBV6-1	TGTGCCAGACGGCTCTCGGGACTAGCGGGATACAATGAGCAGTTCTTC	CARRLSGLAGYNEQFF
TRBJ1-6	-	-	TRBV9	TGTGCCAGCAGCGTAGCTACAGGGTCTAATTCACCCCTCCACTTT	CASSVATGSNSPLHF
TRBJ2-5	many	TRBD2	TRBV7-2	TGTGCCAGCAGCTCCGGGGCCCTAGCGGGGGCCCTAGAGACCCAGTACTTC	CASSSGALAGALETQYF
TRBJ2-7	-	-	TRBV5-1	TGCGCCAGCAGCTTGGACGGACAGAGACCCTACGAGCAGTACTTC	CASSLDGQRPYEQYF
TRBJ1-4	-	-	TRBV20-1	TGCAGTGCTACCGGCCGGGGGGGGAGTGAAAAACTGTTTTTT	CSATGRGGSEKLFF
TRBJ2-7	many	-	TRBV12-3/TRBV12-4	TGTGCCAGCAGTAGGGTCACAGACTACGAGCAGTACTTC	CASSRVTDYEQYF
TRBJ1-6	few	-	TRBV12-3/TRBV12-4	TGTGCCAGCAGGATTGGGTCGGGACCTTCACCCCTCCACTTT	CASRIGSGPSPLHF
TRBJ2-1	few	-	TRBV5-6	TGTGCCAGCAGCGGTCTTGGACCTGGGCAGTTCTTC	CASSGLGPGQFF
TRBJ2-3	-	TRBD2	TRBV20-1	TGCAGTGCTAGAGGGACTAGCGGGAGGTCGGCAGATACGCAGTATTTT	CSARGTSGRSADTQYF
TRBJ1-4	few	-	TRBV18	TGTGCCAGCTCACCACACATCAACGAAAAACTGTTTTTT	CASSPHINEKLFF
TRBJ2-5	-	TRBD1	TRBV3-1	TGTGCCAGCAGCCAGGGACAGGTCCCGGAGACCCAGTACTTC	CASSQGQVPETQYF
TRBJ2-7	-	-	TRBV5-6	TGTGCCAGCAGCTTGGCGCAATCGGGACTTTACTACGAGCAGTACTTC	CASSLAQSGLYYEQYF
TRBJ1-4	few	-	TRBV3-1	TGTGCCAGCAGCCAAGATAGGGGAGATAATGAAAAACTGTTTTTT	CASSQDRGDNEKLFF
TRBJ2-5	many	-	TRBV7-2	TGTGCCAGCAGCAAGTGGGCTAACCTTCAAGAGACCCAGTACTTC	CASSKWANLQETQYF
TRBJ2-1	-	TRBD2	TRBV7-2	TGTGCCAGCAGAGTGGTTCGCGGGAGGGCTGAGCAGTTCTTC	CASRVVRGRAEQFF
TRBJ2-3	-	-	TRBV7-9	TGTGCCAGCGGACTTGAGGGGAGACGAGGTAATACGCAGTATTTT	CASGLEGRRGNTQYF
TRBJ2-3	-	TRBD2	TRBV20-1	TGCAGTGCTCCGGCTCAAACTCCGGGACTAGCGGGCAAAGCTAGCACAGATACGCAGTATTTT	CSAPAQTPGLAGKASTDTQYF
TRBJ1-1	-	-	TRBV19	TGTGCCAGTATGGAGCCGCCGAACACTGAAGCTTTCTTT	CASMEPPNTEAFF
TRBJ2-7	many	TRBD1	TRBV28	TGTGCCAGCAGTTTGTTAATGGGACAGGGCTCCTACGAGCAGTACTTC	CASSLLMGQGSYEQYF
TRBJ2-1	-	TRBD2	TRBV5-1	TGCGCCAGCAGCCCTAGACTAGCGGGAGTAAACAATGAGCAGTTCTTC	CASSPRLAGVNNEQFF
TRBJ2-7	few	TRBD1	TRBV5-1	TGCGCCAGCAGCCAAAGGGGACAGAAAATAACCTACGAGCAGTACTTC	CASSQRGQKITYEQYF
TRBJ1-2	few	TRBD1	TRBV6-2/TRBV6-3	TGTGCCAGCAGTGCGAGGGACAGAGCTAACTATGGCTACACCTTC	CASSARDRANYGYTF
TRBJ1-1	few	-	TRBV30	TGTGCCTGGAGTTTCGCAGGAGGCACTGAAGCTTTCTTT	CAWSFAGGTEAFF
TRBJ2-7	-	-	TRBV6-1	TGTGCCAGCAGGGGAGGTGGGGGAGCCTACGAGCAGTACTTC	CASRGGGGAYEQYF
TRBJ1-3	-	-	TRBV2	TGTGCCAGCAGTCAAAAGGGGGGTGACTCTGGAAACACCATATATTTT	CASSQKGGDSGNTIYF
TRBJ1-2	-	-	TRBV30	TGTGCCTGGAGTGTTGGGGGGGGTCACTATGGCTACACCTTC	CAWSVGGGHYGYTF
TRBJ1-2	-	-	TRBV30	TGTGCCTGGACCCTTGCTCCCGGTGGGTATGGCTACACCTTC	CAWTLAPGGYGYTF
TRBJ1-4	few	TRBD1	TRBV28	TGTGCCAGCAGTTTCCTTCAGGGGGCCGCTAATGAAAAACTGTTTTTT	CASSFLQGAANEKLFF
TRBJ1-5	few	-	TRBV7-2	TGTGCCAGCAGCCCCCTAGTCGATCAGCCCCAGCATTTT	CASSPLVDQPQHF
TRBJ1-1	-	TRBD1	TRBV5-1	TGCGCCAGCAGCTTGGTACAGGGGGCATACACTGAAGCTTTCTTT	CASSLVQGAYTEAFF
TRBJ2-1	-	-	TRBV7-2	TGTGCCAGCAGCTTAATGTGGAATGAGCAGTTCTTC	CASSLMWNEQFF
TRBJ2-7	once	-	TRBV20-1	TGCAGTGCTAGGCTCGGGACACGGACCTACGAGCAGTACTTC	CSARLGTRTYEQYF
TRBJ2-3	few	TRBD2	TRBV19	TGTGCCAGTATGGCGGGAGGAATGGCAGATACGCAGTATTTT	CASMAGGMADTQYF
TRBJ1-5	few	-	TRBV18	TGTGCCAGCTCACCTCCAGGAGTTCTTCAGCCCCAGCATTTT	CASSPPGVLQPQHF
TRBJ2-5	-	-	TRBV20-1	TGCAGTGCTAGAGATAATCGAGATATCCAAGAGACCCAGTACTTC	CSARDNRDIQETQYF
TRBJ2-1	few	TRBD2	TRBV15	TGTGCCACCAGCAGAGATAGGGACTACCCCTACAATGAGCAGTTCTTC	CATSRDRDYPYNEQFF